What follows are 23 T cell receptor beta chains derived from one specimen sequenced in a study of control samples from healthy donors and cancer patients. Produced via immunoSEQ multiplex PCR; TCRdb's table is partial and in-frame only. Of about 140,000 clones listed, roughly 92% are singletons. Source material: blood. These receptors were collected from a man aged 25-45 years in good health.

J is TRBJ1-2 and V is TRBV6-5; no reliable D call. CDR1 and CDR2 from the germline V gene are MNHEY and SVGAGI. Trimming took 3 bases from V and 7 from J, leaving 15 bases between them. The CDR3 length is 14 residues. The CDR3 loop is CASSYLSPEGGYTF. For the CDR3, the DNA is TGTGCCAGCAGTTATCTGTCGCCTGAGGGTGGCTACACCTTC.

The genes are TRBV2 and TRBJ1-1, with D possibly matching TRBD1 (6 bases). The CDR3 runs 13 residues. V was clipped by 6 bases and J by 2 bases, with 10 bases between them. Germline V gene data show CDR1 as SNHLY and CDR2 as FYNNEI. Here the CDR3 DNA reads TGTGCCAGCAGGAGCAGGGGAAACACTGAAGCTTTCTTT. Its translation is CASRSRGNTEAFF.

This clone has only one observation. V gene TRBV7-8 combines with J gene TRBJ2-1; D gene uncertain. Between the trimmed V and J ends, which lost 3 bases and 2 bases, there was a span of 11 bases. From germline, CDR1 is SGHVS and CDR2 FQNEAQ. This CDR3 has 15 amino acids. For the CDR3, the DNA is TGTGCCAGCAGCTTCTTACCTTCCCCCTACAATGAGCAGTTCTTC. As protein: CASSFLPSPYNEQFF.

The CDR3 region is CASSLQLDRNEQYF. CDR3 coding DNA: TGTGCCAGCAGCTTACAATTGGACAGAAACGAGCAGTACTTC. The genes are TRBV11-1 and TRBJ2-7, with a weak D call TRBD1 (6 bases). Trimming removed 2 bases from V and 5 bases from J, with 13 bases in between. The CDR3 covers 14 residues. Germline CDR1 reads SGHAT; CDR2 reads FQDESV (reference sequence).

The V and J genes are TRBV11-3 and TRBJ2-7; 7 bases are a match to TRBD1. The CDR3 has 14 amino acids. With V trimmed by 5 bases and J by 4 bases, 8 bases remained unmatched. Per the germline V gene, CDR1 is SGHNT and CDR2 is YENEEA. The CDR3 DNA follows: TGTGCCAGCAGCCAATCAAGGGACAGATACGAGCAGTACTTC. It encodes CASSQSRDRYEQYF.

V usage is TRBV30 and J usage is TRBJ1-5, with 10 bases identical to TRBD1. The CDR3 length is 16 residues. Per germline, CDR1 GTSNPN and CDR2 SVGIG (reference sequence). Losses at the gene ends were 0 bases for V and 5 bases for J; bases not matched to a gene: 7. This chain's CDR3 is CAWSVTGQGSYQPQHF. DNA of the CDR3: TGTGCCTGGAGTGTAACGGGACAGGGGAGTTATCAGCCCCAGCATTTT.

The V and J genes are TRBV28 and TRBJ1-3; D gene ambiguous. CDR3 length: 16 residues. Trimming shortened V by 5 bases and J by 1 base, and 15 bases separated the two germline ends. Germline CDR1 reads MDHEN; CDR2 reads SYDVKM. CDR3 residues: CASSQRMFGSGNTIYF. As DNA, the CDR3 is TGTGCCAGCAGTCAGAGGATGTTCGGGTCTGGAAACACCATATATTTT.

V is TRBV7-2 and J is TRBJ2-7; D possibly corresponds to TRBD2 (6 bases). Trimming pared 2 bases from V and 2 bases from J, leaving 10 bases between. The V gene's germline CDR1 is SGHTA and CDR2 FQGNSA. The CDR3 extends over 14 amino acids. CDR3 region: CASSLSGQTYEQYF. As DNA, the CDR3 is TGTGCCAGCAGCTTAAGCGGGCAAACCTACGAGCAGTACTTC.

The CDR3 DNA is TGTGCCAGCAGTTTACCTGGCCAACAGGAAAAACTGTTTTTT. Translated: CASSLPGQQEKLFF. The rearrangement uses TRBV28 and TRBJ1-4; no definite D call. The CDR3 spans 14 residues. Germline V lookup: CDR1 MDHEN, CDR2 SYDVKM. Trimming took off 2 bases at V and 8 bases at J, with 12 bases between the two ends.

The chain employs TRBV27 and TRBJ1-4; no firm D call. Between the trimmed V and J ends, which lost 4 bases and 1 base, there was a span of 10 bases. The CDR3 loop spans 15 amino acids. Germline V lookup: CDR1 MNHEY, CDR2 SMNVEV (reference sequence). The CDR3 DNA reads TGTGCCAGCAGTTACCGGGGAAAAACTAATGAAAAACTGTTTTTT. It is translated as CASSYRGKTNEKLFF.

The rearrangement uses TRBV27 and TRBJ2-7, with no clear D. Per germline, CDR1 MNHEY and CDR2 SMNVEV (reference sequence). CDR3 length equals 14 residues. The germline V and J ends were trimmed by 4 bases and 2 bases, with 12 bases remaining between them. CDR3 amino acids: CASSSTMTPYEQYF. The CDR3 DNA reads TGTGCCAGCAGTTCCACGATGACCCCCTACGAGCAGTACTTC.

CDR3 sequence: CASSIGGRYYGYTF. The CDR3 DNA reads as TGTGCCAGTAGTATAGGTGGCAGATACTATGGCTACACCTTC. J is TRBJ1-2 and V is TRBV19; D unclear. Trimming stripped 1 base from V and 3 bases from J, with 9 bases between. Germline V CDR1 and CDR2: LNHDA, SQIVND (reference sequence). The CDR3 extends over 14 amino acids.

The V gene is TRBV4-1, the J gene TRBJ2-1, with D maybe TRBD2 (6 bases). Trimming cost V 4 bases and J 6 bases, with 16 bases left between them. This CDR3 comprises 15 residues. Germline CDR1 is MGHRA and CDR2 is YSYEKL. Here the CDR3 reads CASSLLGLNRNEQFF. CDR3 DNA: TGCGCCAGCAGCCTCTTGGGACTCAACCGCAATGAGCAGTTCTTC.

The chain couples TRBV12-5 to TRBJ2-5; 8 bases align to TRBD2. This CDR3 contains 15 residues. The germline V gene has CDR1 LGHNT and CDR2 FRNRAP. The J segment lost 4 bases and the V segment lost 3 bases, leaving 7 bases of the junction unmatched. The CDR3 is CASGFSSGSPETQYF. For the CDR3, the DNA is TGTGCTAGTGGTTTTTCAAGCGGGAGTCCAGAGACCCAGTACTTC.

This sequence joins TRBV28 and TRBJ2-3, with D unresolved. V was clipped by 3 bases and J by 1 base, with 11 bases between them. Germline V gene lookup returns CDR1 MDHEN and CDR2 SYDVKM. The CDR3 extends over 15 amino acids. The CDR3 DNA reads as TGTGCCAGCAGTTTCTATCCTGCGGGCACAGATACGCAGTATTTT. This codes for CASSFYPAGTDTQYF.

V usage is TRBV7-2 and J usage is TRBJ1-2; D uncertain. V was clipped by 1 base and J by 3 bases, with 12 bases between them. The V gene's germline CDR1 is SGHTA and CDR2 FQGNSA. The CDR3 is 15 amino acids. The CDR3 nucleotides are TGTGCCAGCAGCTTAGGATCCGGGATCCACTATGGCTACACCTTC. This encodes CASSLGSGIHYGYTF.

J is TRBJ1-1 and V is TRBV11-3; D unresolved. The germline V gene has CDR1 SGHNT and CDR2 YENEEA. This CDR3 has 14 amino acids. V was pared by 1 base and J by 1 base, with 7 bases between. CDR3 bases: TGTGCCAGCAGCTTAGTCTCAGGGAACACTGAAGCTTTCTTT. Protein sequence: CASSLVSGNTEAFF.

This chain links TRBV30 with TRBJ2-1, with 10 bases aligning to TRBD2. The CDR3 length is 16 residues. Per germline, CDR1 GTSNPN and CDR2 SVGIG (reference sequence). With V trimmed by 4 bases and J by 4 bases, 10 bases remained unmatched. The CDR3 sequence is CAWKLRLAGVYNEQFF. The CDR3, as DNA: TGTGCCTGGAAGTTAAGGCTAGCGGGAGTTTACAATGAGCAGTTCTTC.

The chain employs TRBV5-6 and TRBJ1-4, with a weak D call TRBD1 (6 bases). Germline values: CDR1 SGHDT, CDR2 YYEEEE. This CDR3 is built from 18 residues. The V end lost 0 bases, the J end lost 5 bases, and 20 bases lay between the germline ends. The CDR3 DNA sequence: TGTGCCAGCAGCTTGGCGCTCCCCTTACAGGGAGAAAATGAAAAACTGTTTTTT. Amino acids: CASSLALPLQGENEKLFF.

The rearrangement joins TRBV5-8 to TRBJ2-4; D is possibly TRBD1 (6 bases). The CDR3 has 16 amino acids. V gave up 2 bases and J gave up 0 bases, with 12 bases separating them. The germline V gene has CDR1 SGHTS and CDR2 YDEGEE. The CDR3 bases are TGTGCCAGCAGCTTAGGGACAATCTTAGCCAAAAACATTCAGTACTTC. Amino acid sequence: CASSLGTILAKNIQYF.

This chain uses TRBV6-6 with TRBJ1-2; a weak D match, TRBD1 (6 bases). The CDR3 totals 13 residues. V lost 6 bases and J 5 bases, leaving 13 bases between the germline ends. Germline V gene data show CDR1 as MNHNY and CDR2 as SVGAGI (reference sequence). The CDR3 reads CASRDSAVYGYTF. As DNA, the CDR3 is TGTGCCAGCAGGGACAGTGCTGTTTATGGCTACACCTTC.

This chain uses TRBV11-2 with TRBJ2-7; D remains unclear. The ends were cut back, 5 bases at V and 3 bases at J, with 17 bases in the middle. The CDR3 is 15 residues long. The germline V gene encodes CDR1 SGHAT and CDR2 FQNNGV. The CDR3 bases are TGTGCCAGCAGCGCTGATGTCAACCCTTACTACGAGCAGTACTTC. It is translated as CASSADVNPYYEQYF.

The V gene is TRBV5-1, the J gene TRBJ2-5; 11 nucleotides align to TRBD2. This CDR3 is 17 amino acids long. Per germline, CDR1 SGHRS and CDR2 YFSETQ. Trimming at V came to 0 bases and at J to 2 bases, leaving 6 bases not matched to a gene. The CDR3 region has the DNA TGCGCCAGCAGCTTGGCGGGGACTAGCGGATCTCAAGAGACCCAGTACTTC. Translating gives CASSLAGTSGSQETQYF.